Presented here are 5 T cell receptor beta chains from one specimen sequenced in a study of graft-versus-host responses after intestinal transplantation. Sequencing was performed with immunoSEQ multiplex PCR; in TCRdb, only in-frame clones are kept and a portion is missing. The sample records about 21,000 clones, 55% to 70% being singletons. The specimen was alloreactive CD4+ T cells from a mixed lymphocyte reaction culture, collected before intestinal transplant. This sample's subset: CFSE-low proliferating T cells sorted from roughly 6-day pre-transplant mixed lymphocyte reaction (GvH or HvG direction). These receptors originate from a human patient who received an intestinal transplant.

The chain carries TRBV6-1 and TRBJ2-6; the D is unclear. Trimming shortened V by 6 bases and J by 0 bases, and 9 bases separated the two germline ends. This CDR3 is 15 amino acids long. Germline V gene lookup returns CDR1 MNHNS and CDR2 SASEGT. CDR3: CASRQEFSGANVLTF. The DNA of the CDR3 is TGTGCCAGCAGACAAGAATTCTCTGGGGCCAACGTCCTGACTTTC.

This clone was seen a handful of times. This chain links TRBV9 with TRBJ2-1, with D possibly matching TRBD2 (6 bases). The V end lost 0 bases, the J end lost 7 bases, and 14 bases lay between the germline ends. The CDR3 totals 15 residues. Germline values: CDR1 SGDLS, CDR2 YYNGEE. The CDR3 region is CASSVETSPLNEQFF. Here the CDR3 DNA reads TGTGCCAGCAGCGTAGAAACTAGCCCTTTAAATGAGCAGTTCTTC.

This chain joins TRBV30 and TRBJ2-7; a possible D gene is TRBD1 (6 bases). Germline loops: CDR1 GTSNPN, CDR2 SVGIG (reference sequence). Trimming took 3 bases from V and 2 from J, leaving 11 bases between them. The CDR3 consists of 13 residues. Here the CDR3 DNA reads TGTGCCTGGAGCAGCGGACAGACCTACGAGCAGTACTTC. Amino acids: CAWSSGQTYEQYF.

The chain links TRBV28 to TRBJ1-1, with D perhaps TRBD1 (5 bases). The germline gives CDR1 MDHEN, CDR2 SYDVKM. The V gene lost 8 bases and the J gene lost 7 bases, with 14 bases spanning the gap. CDR3 length: 12 amino acids. In DNA form, the CDR3 reads TGTGCCAGCGGGACCCGGGGGGGTGAAGCTTTCTTT. Amino acid sequence: CASGTRGGEAFF.

V usage is TRBV12-5 and J usage is TRBJ2-1; 11 bases are shared with TRBD2. Germline V gives CDR1 LGHNT, CDR2 FRNRAP. V was clipped by 2 bases and J by 7 bases; unmatched bases: 4. CDR3 length: 15 amino acids. CDR3: CASGLLASGRNEQFF. CDR3 DNA: TGTGCTAGTGGTTTGTTGGCTAGCGGGAGGAATGAGCAGTTCTTC.